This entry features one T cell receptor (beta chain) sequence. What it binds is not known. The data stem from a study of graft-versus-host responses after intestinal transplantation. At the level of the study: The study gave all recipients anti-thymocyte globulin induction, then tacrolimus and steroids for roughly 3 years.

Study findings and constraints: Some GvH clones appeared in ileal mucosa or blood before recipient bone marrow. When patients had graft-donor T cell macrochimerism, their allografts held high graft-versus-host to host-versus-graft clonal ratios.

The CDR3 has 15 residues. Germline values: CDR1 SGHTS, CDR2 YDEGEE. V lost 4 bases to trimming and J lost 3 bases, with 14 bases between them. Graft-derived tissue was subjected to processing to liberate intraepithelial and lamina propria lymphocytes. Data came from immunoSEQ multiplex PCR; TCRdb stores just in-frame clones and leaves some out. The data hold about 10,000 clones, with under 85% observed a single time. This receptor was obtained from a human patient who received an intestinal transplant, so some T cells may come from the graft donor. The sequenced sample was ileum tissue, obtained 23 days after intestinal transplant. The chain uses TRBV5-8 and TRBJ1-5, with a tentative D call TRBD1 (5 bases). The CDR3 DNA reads TGTGCCAGCAGCGGGGGGACGGGTTACAATCAGCCCCAGCATTTT. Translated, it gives CASSGGTGYNQPQHF.